This TCR beta chain was recovered during a study of T cells in Graves' hyperthyroidism and ophthalmopathy. The study's findings and limits: Ophthalmopathy, as predicted by the model, came a median about seven months after the prediction. In the analysis, a 13 V-J model separated ophthalmopathy from stable hyperthyroidism.

Ten or more counts support this clonotype. Its specificity is not known. Source material for PBMCs was less than 12 ml fresh peripheral blood. The source material, RNA transcripts, was used to amplify TCR beta CDR3 regions. First-round RT-PCR with HTBI primers amplified the TCR CDR3 region. TCRdb re-analysed the multiplex PCR reads in MiXCR, keeping a single row per CDR3 protein. Seen here are about 500,000 distinct CDR3 sequences, roughly 17% observed once, and the top ten hold approximately 18%. Per the germline V gene, CDR1 is SNHLY and CDR2 is FYNNEI. The CDR3 totals 14 residues. V lost 6 bases, J lost 2 bases, and 14 bases lay in between.

The chain uses TRBV2 and TRBJ2-7; D is possibly TRBD2 (5 bases). Sequencing was performed on blood. This receptor was taken from a woman in her late teens or twenties with Graves' hyperthyroidism. The CDR3 bases are TGTGCCAGCAGCCCCGGGATTTCGGCCTACGAGCAGTACTTC. Residues: CASSPGISAYEQYF.